This TCR beta chain was recorded in a study of blood T cell repertoires in COVID-19. The wider study: Acute and convalescent COVID-19 samples came from the United States, Italy and Spain. T cells, B-cell-depleted T cells, or PBMCs provided the cDNA or gDNA that served as material.

Original methodology: Amplification with reference gene primers provided the estimates of nucleated cell counts. Sequenced by immunoSEQ multiplex PCR; TCRdb stores in-frame clones only, minus some. Clonal size and the V and J genes are those of that table, whereas D and trimming came from the DNA. The sample contains about 200,000 clones, roughly nine tenths of which appear only once. Germline trimming cut 5 bases from V and 6 bases from J; bases unmatched to any gene: 3. This CDR3 is built from 14 residues. Germline values: CDR1 MNHEY, CDR2 SVGEGT. Sequencing input: peripheral blood. This clonotype was obtained from a woman between 65 and 79 years old with acute or convalescent COVID-19. V usage is TRBV6-2 or TRBV6-3 and J usage is TRBJ2-1, with TRBD2 matching 11 bases. The CDR3 reads CASSRLAGINEQFF. CDR3 nucleotide sequence: TGTGCCAGCAGTAGACTAGCGGGGATCAATGAGCAGTTCTTC.